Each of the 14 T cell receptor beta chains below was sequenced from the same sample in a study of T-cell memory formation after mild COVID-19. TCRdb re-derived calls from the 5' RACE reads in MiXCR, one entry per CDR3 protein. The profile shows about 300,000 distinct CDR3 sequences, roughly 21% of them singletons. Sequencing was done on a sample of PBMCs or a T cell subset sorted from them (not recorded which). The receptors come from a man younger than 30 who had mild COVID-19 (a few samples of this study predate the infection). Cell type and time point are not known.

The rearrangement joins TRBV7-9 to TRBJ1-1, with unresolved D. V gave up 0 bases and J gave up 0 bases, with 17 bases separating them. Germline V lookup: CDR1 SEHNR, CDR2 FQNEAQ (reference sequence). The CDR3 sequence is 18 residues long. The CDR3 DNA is TGTGCCAGCAGCTTAGCGTCCATCGGAGGACCCATGAACACTGAAGCTTTCTTT. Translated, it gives CASSLASIGGPMNTEAFF.

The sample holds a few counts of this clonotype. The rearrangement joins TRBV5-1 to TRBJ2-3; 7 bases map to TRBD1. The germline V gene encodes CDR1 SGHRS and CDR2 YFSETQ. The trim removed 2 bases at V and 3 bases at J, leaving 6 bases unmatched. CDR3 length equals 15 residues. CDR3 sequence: CASSFRGLGTDTQYF. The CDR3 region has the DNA TGCGCCAGCAGCTTTAGGGGGCTGGGTACAGATACGCAGTATTTT.

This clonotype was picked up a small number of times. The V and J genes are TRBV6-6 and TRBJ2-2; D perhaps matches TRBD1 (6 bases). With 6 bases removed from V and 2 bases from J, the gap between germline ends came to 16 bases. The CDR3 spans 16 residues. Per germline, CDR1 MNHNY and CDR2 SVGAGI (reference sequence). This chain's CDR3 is CASRSQDSKNTGELFF. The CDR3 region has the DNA TGTGCCAGCAGAAGCCAGGACAGTAAAAACACCGGGGAGCTGTTTTTT.

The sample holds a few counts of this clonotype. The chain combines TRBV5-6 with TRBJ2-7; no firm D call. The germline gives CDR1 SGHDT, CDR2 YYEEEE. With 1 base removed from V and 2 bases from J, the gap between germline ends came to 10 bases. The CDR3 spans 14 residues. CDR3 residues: CASSLTFSPYEQYV. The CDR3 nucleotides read TGTGCCAGCAGCTTGACTTTTAGCCCCTACGAGCAGTACGTC.

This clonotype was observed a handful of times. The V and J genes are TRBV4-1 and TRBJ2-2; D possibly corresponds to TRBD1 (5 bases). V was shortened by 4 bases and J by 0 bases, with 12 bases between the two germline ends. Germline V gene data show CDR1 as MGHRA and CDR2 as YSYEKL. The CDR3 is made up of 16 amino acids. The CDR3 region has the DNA TGCGCCAGCAGCCCCCATAAGGGGACGAACACCGGGGAGCTGTTTTTT. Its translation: CASSPHKGTNTGELFF.

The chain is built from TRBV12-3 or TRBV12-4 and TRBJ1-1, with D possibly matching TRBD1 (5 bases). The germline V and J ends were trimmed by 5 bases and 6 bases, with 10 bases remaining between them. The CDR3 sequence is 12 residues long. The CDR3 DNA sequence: TGTGCCAGCAGTGGGGACTTCGCTGAAGCTTTCTTT. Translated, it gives CASSGDFAEAFF.

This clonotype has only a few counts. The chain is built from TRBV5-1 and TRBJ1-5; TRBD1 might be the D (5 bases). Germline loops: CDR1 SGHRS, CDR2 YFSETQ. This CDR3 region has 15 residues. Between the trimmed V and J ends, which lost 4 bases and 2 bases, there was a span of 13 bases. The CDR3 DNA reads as TGCGCCAGCAGCCAGGGCCCCTCGGGCAATCAGCCCCAGCATTTT. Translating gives CASSQGPSGNQPQHF.

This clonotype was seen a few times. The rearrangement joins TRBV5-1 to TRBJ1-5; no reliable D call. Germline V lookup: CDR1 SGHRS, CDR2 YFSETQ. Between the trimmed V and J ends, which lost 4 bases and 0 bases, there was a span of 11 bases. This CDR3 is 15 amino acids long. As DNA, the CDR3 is TGCGCCAGCAGCGAAGGAGGGTATAGCAATCAGCCCCAGCATTTT. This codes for CASSEGGYSNQPQHF.

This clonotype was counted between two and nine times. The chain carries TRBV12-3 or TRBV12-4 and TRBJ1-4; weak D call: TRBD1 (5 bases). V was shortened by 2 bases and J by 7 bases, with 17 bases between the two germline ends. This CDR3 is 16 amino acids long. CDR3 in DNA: TGTGCCAGCAGTTTATGGCAGGGCGGGGCCCCTGAAAAACTGTTTTTT. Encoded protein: CASSLWQGGAPEKLFF.

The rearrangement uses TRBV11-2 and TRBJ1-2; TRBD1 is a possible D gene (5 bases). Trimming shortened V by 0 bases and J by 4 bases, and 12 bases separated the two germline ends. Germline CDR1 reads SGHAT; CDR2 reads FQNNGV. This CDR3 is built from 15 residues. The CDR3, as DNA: TGTGCCAGCAGCTTAGAAGGCCGGGACGGCTATGGCTACACCTTC. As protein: CASSLEGRDGYGYTF.

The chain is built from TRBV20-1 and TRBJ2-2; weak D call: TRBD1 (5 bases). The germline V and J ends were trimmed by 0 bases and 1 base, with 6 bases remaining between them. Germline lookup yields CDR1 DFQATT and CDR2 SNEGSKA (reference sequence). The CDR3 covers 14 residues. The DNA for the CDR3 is TGCAGTGCTAGAGACAGGGTGAACACCGGGGAGCTGTTTTTT. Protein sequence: CSARDRVNTGELFF.

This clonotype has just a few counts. Here the CDR3 reads CASSPLGVGEKLFF. The DNA for the CDR3 is TGTGCCAGCTCACCACTCGGGGTTGGGGAAAAACTGTTTTTT. The chain carries TRBV18 and TRBJ1-4; the D is unclear. The CDR3 runs 14 residues. The germline gives CDR1 KGHSH, CDR2 LQKENI. The germline V and J ends were trimmed by 1 base and 8 bases, with 11 bases remaining between them.

The CDR3 DNA reads as TGTGCCAGCAGTTCCCTAGCGGGGGGGCCGGCAAACACCGGGGAGCTGTTTTTT. Its translation is CASSSLAGGPANTGELFF. The chain recombines TRBV2 with TRBJ2-2; 12 nucleotides line up with TRBD2. Losses at the gene ends were 5 bases for V and 2 bases for J; bases not matched to a gene: 9. Looked up from germline, CDR1 is SNHLY and CDR2 is FYNNEI. The CDR3 runs 18 residues.

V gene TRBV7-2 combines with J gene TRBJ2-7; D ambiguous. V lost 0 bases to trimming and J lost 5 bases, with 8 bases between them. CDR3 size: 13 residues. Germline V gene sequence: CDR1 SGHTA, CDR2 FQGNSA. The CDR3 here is CASSLANTDEQYF. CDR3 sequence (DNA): TGTGCCAGCAGCTTAGCGAACACAGACGAGCAGTACTTC.